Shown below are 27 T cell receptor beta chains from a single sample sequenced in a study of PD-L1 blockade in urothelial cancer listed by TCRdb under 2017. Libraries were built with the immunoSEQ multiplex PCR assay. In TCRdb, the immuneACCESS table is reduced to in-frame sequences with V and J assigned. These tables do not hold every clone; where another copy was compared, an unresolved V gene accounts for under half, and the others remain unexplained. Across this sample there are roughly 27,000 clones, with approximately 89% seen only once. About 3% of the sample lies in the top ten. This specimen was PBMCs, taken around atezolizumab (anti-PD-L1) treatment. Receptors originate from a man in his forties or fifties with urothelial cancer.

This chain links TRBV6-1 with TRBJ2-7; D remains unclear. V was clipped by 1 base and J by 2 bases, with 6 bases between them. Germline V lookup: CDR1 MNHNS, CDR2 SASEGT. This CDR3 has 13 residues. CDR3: CASSEERPYEQYF. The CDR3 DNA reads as TGTGCCAGCAGTGAAGAGAGGCCCTACGAGCAGTACTTC.

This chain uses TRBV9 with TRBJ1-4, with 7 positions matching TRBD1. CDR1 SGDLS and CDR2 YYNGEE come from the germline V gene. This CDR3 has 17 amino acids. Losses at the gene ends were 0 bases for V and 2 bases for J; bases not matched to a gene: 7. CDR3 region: CASSVGDSPFTNEKLFF. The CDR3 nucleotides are TGTGCCAGCAGCGTAGGGGACAGCCCCTTCACTAATGAAAAACTGTTTTTT.

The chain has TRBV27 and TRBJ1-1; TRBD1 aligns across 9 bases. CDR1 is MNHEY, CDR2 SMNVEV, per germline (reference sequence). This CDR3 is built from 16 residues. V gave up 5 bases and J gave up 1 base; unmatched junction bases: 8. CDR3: CASSPGTGLTNTEAFF. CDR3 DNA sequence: TGTGCCAGCAGTCCCGGGACAGGGCTCACGAACACTGAAGCTTTCTTT.

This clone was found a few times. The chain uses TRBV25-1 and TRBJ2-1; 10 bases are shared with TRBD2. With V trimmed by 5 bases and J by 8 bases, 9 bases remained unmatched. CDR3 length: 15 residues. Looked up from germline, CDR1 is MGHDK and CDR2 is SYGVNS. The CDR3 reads CASSIPSGRSHEQFF. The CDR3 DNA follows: TGTGCCAGCAGTATTCCTAGCGGGAGAAGTCATGAGCAGTTCTTC.

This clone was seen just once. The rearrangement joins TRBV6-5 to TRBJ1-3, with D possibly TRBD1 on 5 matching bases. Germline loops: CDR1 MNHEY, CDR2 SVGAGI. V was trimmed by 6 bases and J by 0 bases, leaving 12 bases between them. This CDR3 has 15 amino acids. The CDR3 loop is CASSPGGVSGNTIYF. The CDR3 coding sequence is TGTGCCAGCAGCCCCGGAGGGGTCTCTGGAAACACCATATATTTT.

The CDR3 coding sequence is TGTGCCAGCAGCAGGGCCTACGAGCAGTACTTC. Its translation is CASSRAYEQYF. This chain connects TRBV6-5 to TRBJ2-7; D possibly corresponds to TRBD1 (5 bases). Trimming cost V 6 bases and J 2 bases, with 5 bases left between them. CDR3 length: 11 amino acids. Germline V gene lookup returns CDR1 MNHEY and CDR2 SVGAGI.

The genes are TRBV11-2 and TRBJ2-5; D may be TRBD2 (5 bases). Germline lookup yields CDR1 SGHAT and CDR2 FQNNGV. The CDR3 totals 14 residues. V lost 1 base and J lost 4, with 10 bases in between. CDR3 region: CASSLGLGRETQYF. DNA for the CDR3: TGTGCCAGCAGCTTAGGGTTGGGGAGAGAGACCCAGTACTTC.

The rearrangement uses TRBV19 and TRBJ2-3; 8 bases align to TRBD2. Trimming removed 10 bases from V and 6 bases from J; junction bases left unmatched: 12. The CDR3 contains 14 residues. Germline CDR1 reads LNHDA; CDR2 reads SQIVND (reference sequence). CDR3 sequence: CATKRRGGPDTQYF. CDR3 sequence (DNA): TGTGCCACCAAACGTCGGGGGGGCCCGGATACGCAGTATTTT. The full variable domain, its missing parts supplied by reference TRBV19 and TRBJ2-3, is DGGITQSPKYLFRKEGQNVTLSCEQNLNHDAMYWYRQDPGQGLRLIYYSQIVNDFQKGDIAEGYSVSREKKESFPLTVTSAQKNPTAFYLCATKRRGGPDTQYFGPGTRLTVL.

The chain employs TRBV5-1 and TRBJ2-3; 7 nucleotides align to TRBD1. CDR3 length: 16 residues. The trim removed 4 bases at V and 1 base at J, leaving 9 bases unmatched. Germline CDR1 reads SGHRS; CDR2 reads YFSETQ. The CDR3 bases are TGCGCCAGCAGCGTTGACAGGGATGGAGGCACAGATACGCAGTATTTT. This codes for CASSVDRDGGTDTQYF.

CDR3 sequence reads: CASSLGQGAYNEQFF. CDR3 nucleotides: TGCGCCAGCAGCTTGGGGCAGGGCGCCTACAATGAGCAGTTCTTC. The chain has TRBV5-1 and TRBJ2-1; TRBD1 is a possible D gene (5 bases). CDR1 is SGHRS and CDR2 is YFSETQ in the germline V gene. Trimming stripped 0 bases from V and 2 bases from J, with 9 bases between. This CDR3 contains 15 residues.

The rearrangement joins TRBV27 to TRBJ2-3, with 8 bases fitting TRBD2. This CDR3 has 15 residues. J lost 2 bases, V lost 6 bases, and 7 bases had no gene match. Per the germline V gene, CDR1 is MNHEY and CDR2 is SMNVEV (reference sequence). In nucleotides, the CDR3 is TGTGCCAGCAGAGGCGTAGCGGGACTCACAGATACGCAGTATTTT. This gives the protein CASRGVAGLTDTQYF.

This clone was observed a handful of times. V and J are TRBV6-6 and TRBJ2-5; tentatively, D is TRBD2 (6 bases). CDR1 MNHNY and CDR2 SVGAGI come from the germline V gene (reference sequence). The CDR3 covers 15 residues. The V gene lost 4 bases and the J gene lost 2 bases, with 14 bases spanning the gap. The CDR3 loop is CASSWPASAQETQYF. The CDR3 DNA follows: TGTGCCAGCAGTTGGCCAGCTAGCGCACAAGAGACCCAGTACTTC.

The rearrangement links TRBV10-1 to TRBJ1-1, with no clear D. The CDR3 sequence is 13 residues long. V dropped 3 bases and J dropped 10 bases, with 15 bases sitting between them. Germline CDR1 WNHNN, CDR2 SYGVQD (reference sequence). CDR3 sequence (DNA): TGCGCCAGCAGTGATAACGGGGTTCGGGGAGCTTTCTTT. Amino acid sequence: CASSDNGVRGAFF.

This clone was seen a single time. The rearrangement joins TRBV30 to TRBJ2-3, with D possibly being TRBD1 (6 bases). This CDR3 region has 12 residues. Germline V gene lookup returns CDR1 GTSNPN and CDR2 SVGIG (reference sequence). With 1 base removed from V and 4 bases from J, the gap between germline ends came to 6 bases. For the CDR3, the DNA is TGTGCCTGGAGTGAGGGGGCAGATACGCAGTATTTT. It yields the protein CAWSEGADTQYF.

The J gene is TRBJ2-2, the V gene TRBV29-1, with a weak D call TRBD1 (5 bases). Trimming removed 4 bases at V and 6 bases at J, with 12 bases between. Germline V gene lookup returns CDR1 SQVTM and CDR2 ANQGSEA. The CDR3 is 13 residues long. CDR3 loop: CSVGQGIPGELFF. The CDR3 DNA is TGCAGCGTTGGGCAGGGAATTCCCGGGGAGCTGTTTTTT.

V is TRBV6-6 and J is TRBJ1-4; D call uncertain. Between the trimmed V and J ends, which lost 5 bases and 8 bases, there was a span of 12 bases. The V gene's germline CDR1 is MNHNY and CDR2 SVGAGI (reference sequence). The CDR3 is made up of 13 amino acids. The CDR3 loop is CASSKGAREKLFF. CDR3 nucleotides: TGTGCCAGCAGTAAGGGAGCGAGGGAAAAACTGTTTTTT.

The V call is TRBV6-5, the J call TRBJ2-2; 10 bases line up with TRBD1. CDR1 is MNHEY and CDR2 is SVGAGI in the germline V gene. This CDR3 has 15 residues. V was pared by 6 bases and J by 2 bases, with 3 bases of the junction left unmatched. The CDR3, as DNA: TGTGCCAGCAGACGGGACAGGGGTAACACCGGGGAGCTGTTTTTT. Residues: CASRRDRGNTGELFF.

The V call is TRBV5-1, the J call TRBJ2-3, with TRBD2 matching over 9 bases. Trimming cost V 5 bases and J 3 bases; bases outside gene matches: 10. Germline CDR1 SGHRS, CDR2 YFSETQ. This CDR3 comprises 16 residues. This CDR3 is CASSHPFSGSTDTQYF. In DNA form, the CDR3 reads TGCGCCAGCAGTCACCCTTTTAGCGGGAGTACAGATACGCAGTATTTT.

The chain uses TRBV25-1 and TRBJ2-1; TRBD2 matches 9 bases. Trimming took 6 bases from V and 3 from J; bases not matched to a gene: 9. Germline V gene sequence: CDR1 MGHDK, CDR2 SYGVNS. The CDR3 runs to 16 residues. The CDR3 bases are TGTGCCAGCAGGAACATAGCGGGAGAGTTCTACAATGAGCAGTTCTTC. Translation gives CASRNIAGEFYNEQFF.

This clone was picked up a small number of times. The CDR3 loop is CASSLSYEQYF. The CDR3 DNA sequence: TGTGCCAGCAGCCTTAGCTACGAGCAGTACTTC. The gene calls are TRBV2 and TRBJ2-7; D is ambiguous. The CDR3 length is 11 residues. V lost 6 bases, J lost 3 bases, and 6 bases lay in between. In germline, CDR1 is SNHLY, CDR2 FYNNEI.

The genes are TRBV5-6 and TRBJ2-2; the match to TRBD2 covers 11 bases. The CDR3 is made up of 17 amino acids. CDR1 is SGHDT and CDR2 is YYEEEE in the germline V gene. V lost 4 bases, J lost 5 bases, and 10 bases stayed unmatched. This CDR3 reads CASSTDSGRALTGELFF. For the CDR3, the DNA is TGTGCCAGCAGCACCGATAGCGGGAGGGCCCTTACCGGGGAGCTGTTTTTT.

CDR3 coding DNA: TGTGCCAGCAGCGTCTCCGGCGCGGGGGTGTCAGATACGCAGTATTTT. This translates into CASSVSGAGVSDTQYF. The rearrangement links TRBV9 to TRBJ2-3; 7 bases line up with TRBD2. Germline values: CDR1 SGDLS, CDR2 YYNGEE. The CDR3 consists of 16 residues. The junction had 10 bases not matched to a gene; V was cut back by 2 bases and J by 4 bases.

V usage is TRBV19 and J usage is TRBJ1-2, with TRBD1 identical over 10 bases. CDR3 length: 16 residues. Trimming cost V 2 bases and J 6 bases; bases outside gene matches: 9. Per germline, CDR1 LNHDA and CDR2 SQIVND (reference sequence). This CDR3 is CASSILPGQGIHGYTF. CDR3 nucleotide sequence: TGTGCCAGTAGTATACTACCGGGACAGGGGATTCATGGCTACACCTTC.

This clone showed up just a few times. The CDR3 sequence: CASSQGLAGVTRNEQFF. CDR3 sequence (DNA): TGTGCCAGCAGCCAGGGACTAGCGGGGGTTACTCGGAATGAGCAGTTCTTC. The J gene is TRBJ2-1, the V gene TRBV4-2, with 14 bases matching TRBD2. V shed 3 bases, J shed 7 bases, and the junction held 8 bases outside the gene matches. CDR3 length: 17 amino acids. The germline V gene has CDR1 LGHNA and CDR2 YNFKEQ.

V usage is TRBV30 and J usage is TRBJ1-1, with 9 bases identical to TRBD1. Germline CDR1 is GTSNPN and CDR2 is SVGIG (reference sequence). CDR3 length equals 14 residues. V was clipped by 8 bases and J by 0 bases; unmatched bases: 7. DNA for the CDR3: TGTGCCCTCTACAGGGGGCACATGAACACTGAAGCTTTCTTT. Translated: CALYRGHMNTEAFF.

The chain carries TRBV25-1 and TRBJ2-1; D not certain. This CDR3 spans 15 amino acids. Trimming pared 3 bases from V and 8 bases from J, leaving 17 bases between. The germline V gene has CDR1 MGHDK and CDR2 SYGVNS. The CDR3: CASSEQSLWSDEQFF. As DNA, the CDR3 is TGTGCCAGCAGTGAGCAATCCCTTTGGAGCGATGAGCAGTTCTTC.

The CDR3 DNA reads as TGTGCCAGCAGCGTAGGTCAGCGACCTCCGTTCTTC. Its translation: CASSVGQRPPFF. The chain links TRBV9 to TRBJ2-1; D is unclear. Germline V gene sequence: CDR1 SGDLS, CDR2 YYNGEE. The V and J ends lost 0 bases and 15 bases respectively, with 13 bases between them. This CDR3 region has 12 residues.